Listed here is a single TCR beta chain. The antigen is unknown. This sample was included in a study of CD4 T cells in relation to SARS-CoV-2 and coronaviruses. Study details: After around 10 days of antigen culture, PBMC TCR beta CDR3s were sequenced. Controls used an HIV-1 Nef peptide pool or no peptide.

The unexposed donors gave CD4+ T cells in about 2010-2019, prior to COVID-19. Isolation of CD4+ T cells took place after nine to ten days in culture. The data were produced by immunoSEQ multiplex PCR, yet TCRdb's version contains in-frame clones alone and is incomplete. The sample includes 20,000 to 25,000 clones, 65% to 85% of them seen just once. V lost 7 bases and J lost 4; bases outside the gene matches: 4. The CDR3 is 13 residues long. Per germline, CDR1 SQVTM and CDR2 ANQGSEA. This TCR was recovered from a human donor in good health. J is TRBJ2-7 and V is TRBV29-1, with 13 bases matching TRBD2. Sequenced input: CD4+ T cells from PBMCs, cultured in vitro. CDR3 in DNA: TGCAGCGCACGGACTAGCGGGAGTTACGAGCAGTACTTC. This translates into CSARTSGSYEQYF.